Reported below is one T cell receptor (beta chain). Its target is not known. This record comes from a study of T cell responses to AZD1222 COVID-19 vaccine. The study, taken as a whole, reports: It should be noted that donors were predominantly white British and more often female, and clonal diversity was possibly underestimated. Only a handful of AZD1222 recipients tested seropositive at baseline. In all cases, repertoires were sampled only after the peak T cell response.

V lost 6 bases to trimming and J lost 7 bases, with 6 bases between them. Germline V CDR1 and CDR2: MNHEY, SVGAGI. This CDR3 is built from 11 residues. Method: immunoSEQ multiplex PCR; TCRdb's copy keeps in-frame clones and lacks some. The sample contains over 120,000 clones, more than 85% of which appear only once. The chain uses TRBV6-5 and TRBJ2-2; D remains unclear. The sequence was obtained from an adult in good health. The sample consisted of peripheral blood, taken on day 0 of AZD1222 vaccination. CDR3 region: CASRDGGELFF. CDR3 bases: TGTGCCAGCAGGGATGGCGGGGAGCTGTTTTTT.